The rows below give T cell receptor beta chains drawn from one sample of a study of cytomegalovirus exposure and HLA in healthy donors. This table comes from immunoSEQ multiplex PCR, and its TCRdb copy is limited to in-frame clones, with some not included. The table records about 360,000 clones, roughly 85% of them present only once. The sample comprised PBMCs. The source of these receptors is a woman aged 18 to 35 in good health and CMV-seronegative. Each CDR3 is given without its conserved first and last residue. Each record gives: V gene, J gene, CDR3 protein.

>TRBV28|TRBJ1-1
ASSVQGRKAF
>TRBV28|TRBJ2-1
ASSSLSGGSSYNEQF
>TRBV5-1|TRBJ1-1
ASSLAGTGGEVRITEAF
>TRBV5-3|TRBJ2-7
ARSFTGDEQY
>TRBV11-3|TRBJ2-1
ASSLDGANEQF
>TRBV30|TRBJ2-2
AWTYLAGFSGELF
>TRBV9|TRBJ2-1
ASSVGGRSSYNEQF
>TRBV4-2|TRBJ1-2
ASSQEQWNYGYT
>TRBV19|TRBJ1-1
ASSIRTEKAF
>TRBV5-4|TRBJ1-2
ASSSGQGIYGYT
>TRBV6-5|TRBJ2-7
ASSYSQIYEQY
>TRBV28|TRBJ2-1
ASSFRLAGDGEQF
>TRBV5-1|TRBJ1-4
ASSFGVGLNEKLF
>TRBV15|TRBJ2-7
ATSSSRGSYEQY
>TRBV25-1|TRBJ2-5
ASSDGQWETQY
>TRBV6-5|TRBJ2-6
ASSGKTAGANVLT
>TRBV18|TRBJ1-1
ASSPDSSMNTEAF
>TRBV4-1|TRBJ2-1
ASSQDSGAGNEQF
>TRBV5-5|TRBJ2-7
ASSPRQGYEQY
>TRBV19|TRBJ2-7
ASSPIRTGNEQY
>TRBV19|TRBJ1-2
ASSHPGQGPDYT
>TRBV30|TRBJ2-3
AWTGGTQEPTDTQY
>TRBV6-6|TRBJ2-1
ASSRGGEQF
>TRBV7-9|TRBJ1-1
ASSFGDRDRTEAF
>TRBV30|TRBJ2-3
AWRGSRAGLTDTQY
>TRBV28|TRBJ2-7
ASNPAGTVYEQY
>TRBV18|TRBJ2-1
ASSPTSGGYNEQF
>TRBV6-5|TRBJ2-2
ASSYSSFRGELF
>TRBV30|TRBJ2-7
AWSVVREIIEQY
>TRBV28|TRBJ2-1
ASTKTADSYNEQF
>TRBV28|TRBJ1-1
ASSLRSLNTEAF
>TRBV28|TRBJ2-7
ASSPRGAGETHEQY
>TRBV19|TRBJ2-7
ASSSSGGEQY
>TRBV19|TRBJ2-3
ASSMGQGLTDTQY
>TRBV7-2|TRBJ2-1
ASSPRQGWEQF
>TRBV27|TRBJ1-1
ASHRVGSSEAF
>TRBV18|TRBJ1-4
ASSLETGGTNEKLF
>TRBV6-1|TRBJ1-1
ASTSGGAGGTEAF
>TRBV5-1|TRBJ2-1
ASSFSVQGAGEQF
>TRBV29-1|TRBJ2-5
SVEDPQPLRTGGYPYQETQY
>TRBV7-9|TRBJ1-2
ASTTGSPNYGYT
>TRBV7-8|TRBJ2-7
ASSLTPTGYYEQY
>TRBV11-1|TRBJ2-1
ASRGEEGPEQF
>TRBV2|TRBJ2-1
ASSEIVISSYNEQF
>TRBV5-1|TRBJ1-3
ASSLSSGASGNTIY
>TRBV28|TRBJ2-7
ASRPTSGRAYEQY
>TRBV19|TRBJ2-7
ASSIVGGSASYEQY
>TRBV27|TRBJ1-1
ASSWGPKGSNTEAF
>TRBV28|TRBJ2-3
ASSFLSSTDTQY
>TRBV15|TRBJ2-3
ATSRDPSSGGADTQY
>TRBV14|TRBJ2-7
ASSQPTGSPSYEQY
>TRBV28|TRBJ2-7
ASSYLGGSSYEQY
>TRBV11-2|TRBJ1-2
ASSLQGAGYT
>TRBV13|TRBJ1-6
ASSFGTGGVNSPLH
>TRBV4-1|TRBJ2-2
ASSHLGGLAGGPDTGELF
>TRBV5-1|TRBJ2-2
ASSPAGGSGELF
>TRBV19|TRBJ2-5
ASSTPGETQY
>TRBV4-1|TRBJ2-3
ASSSSKVSGDRTDTQY